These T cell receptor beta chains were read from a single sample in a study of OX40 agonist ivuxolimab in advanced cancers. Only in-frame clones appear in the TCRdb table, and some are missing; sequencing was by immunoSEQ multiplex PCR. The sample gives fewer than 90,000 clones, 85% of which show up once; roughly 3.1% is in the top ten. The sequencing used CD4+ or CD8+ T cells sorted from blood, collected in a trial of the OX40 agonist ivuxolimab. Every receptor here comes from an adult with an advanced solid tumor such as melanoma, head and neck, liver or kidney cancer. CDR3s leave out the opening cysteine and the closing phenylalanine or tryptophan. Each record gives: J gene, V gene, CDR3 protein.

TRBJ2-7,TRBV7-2,ASIPDRSSYEQY
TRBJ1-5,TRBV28,ASSTPDRLGNQPQH
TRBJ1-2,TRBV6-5,ASSRPSRDVGYT
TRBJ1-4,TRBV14,ASSPRVVGSGKINEKLF
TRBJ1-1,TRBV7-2,ASSPQLEAF
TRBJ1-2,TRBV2,ASSELGGNYGYT
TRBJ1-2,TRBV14,ASSQDTYGYT
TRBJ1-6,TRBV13,ASSQGENSPLH
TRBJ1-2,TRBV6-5,ASSYSGQGGDYGYT
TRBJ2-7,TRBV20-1,SASESYEQY
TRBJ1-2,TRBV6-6,ASSNRGYGYT
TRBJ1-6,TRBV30,AWNRGQGGGSPLH
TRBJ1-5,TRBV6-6,ASSYSPGERDQPQH
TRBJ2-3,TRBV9,ASSVEGDTQY
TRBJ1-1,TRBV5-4,ASSSYGNTEAF
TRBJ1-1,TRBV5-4,ASSLGGTFLLGTEAF
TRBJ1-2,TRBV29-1,SVDRLGTVGYT
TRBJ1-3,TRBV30,AWNQDTHSGNTIY
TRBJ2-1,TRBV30,ALRGAGYNEQF
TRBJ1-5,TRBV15,ATSRAPGSLPYSNQPQH
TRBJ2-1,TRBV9,ASTRDSSYNEQF
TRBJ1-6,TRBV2,ASNPRVNSPLH
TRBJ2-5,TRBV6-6,ATSLIAEETQY
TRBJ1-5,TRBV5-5,ASSRESQGNSNQPQH
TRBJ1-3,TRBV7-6,ASSALERGGFSGNTIY
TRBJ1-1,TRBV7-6,ASSLAQAGDTEAF